This T cell receptor beta chain was identified during a study of low-dose radiotherapy and immunotherapy resistance in tumors. Study details: Participants in Cohort 1 were administered 0.5 Gy per fraction at 2-week intervals, to a cumulative dose of 6.5 Gy. Over 26 weeks, cohort 2 got 1 Gy every two weeks, reaching 13 Gy. While receiving nivolumab 240 mg every two weeks, patients also received ipilimumab 1 mg/kg every six weeks, both intravenously.

Noted time point: after trial treatment. Treatment reported: LDRT plus nivolumab, ipilimumab, low-dose cyclophosphamide and aspirin (RACIN trial). Alpha and beta chains were covered, as first-strand cDNA relied on TRAV- and TRBV-specific primers. With a constant-region primer and a V-primer adapter, TCRs were subjected to approximately 20 PCR cycles of amplification. Amplification of isolated mRNA was accomplished via in vitro transcription. MiXCR, applied by TCRdb to the reads, yields one record per CDR3 protein. The table lists approximately 84,000 distinct CDR3 sequences, around a sixth of them singletons. This clonotype was recorded many times. The ends lost 1 base at V and 9 bases at J; junction bases unmatched: 0. CDR1 is LGHNT and CDR2 is FRNRAP in the germline V gene. The CDR3 runs to 14 residues.

The source of this sequence is a male donor with prostate cancer. The chain links TRBV12-5 to TRBJ2-1, with TRBD2 matching over 13 bases. The source was PBMCs, collected after low-dose radiotherapy plus immunotherapy. CDR3 in DNA: TGTGCTAGTGGTTTGGGACTAGCGGGGGGTGAGCAGTTCTTC. Translated, it gives CASGLGLAGGEQFF.